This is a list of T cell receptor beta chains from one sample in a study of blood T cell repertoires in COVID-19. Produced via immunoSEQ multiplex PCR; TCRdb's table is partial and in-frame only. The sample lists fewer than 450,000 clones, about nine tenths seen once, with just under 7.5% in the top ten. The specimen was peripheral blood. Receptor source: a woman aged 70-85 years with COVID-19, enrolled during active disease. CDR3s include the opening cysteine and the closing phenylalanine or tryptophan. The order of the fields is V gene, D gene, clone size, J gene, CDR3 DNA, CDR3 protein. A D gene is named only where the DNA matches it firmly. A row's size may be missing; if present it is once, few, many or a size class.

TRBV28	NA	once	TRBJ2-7	TGTGCCAGCAGCCCCCTGAGCGAGGATGACTGCGAGCAGTACTTC	CASSPLSEDDCEQYF
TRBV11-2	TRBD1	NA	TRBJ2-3	TGTGCCAGCAGCTTAGGCAGGGGGACAGATACGCAGTATTTT	CASSLGRGTDTQYF
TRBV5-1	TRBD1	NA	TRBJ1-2	TGCGCCAGCAGCTGGACAGGGGAGGGGAGTGGCTACACCTTC	CASSWTGEGSGYTF
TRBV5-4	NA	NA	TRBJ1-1	TGTGCCAGCAGCTTGGGTGGCGGCGGTGAAGCTTTCTTT	CASSLGGGGEAFF
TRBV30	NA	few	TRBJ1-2	TGTGCCTATATACGGGTGGTGCTGGATGGCTACACCTTC	CAYIRVVLDGYTF
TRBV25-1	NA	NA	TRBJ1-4	TGTGCCAGCAGTGATTTCGGTGCAACTAATGAAAAACTGTTTTTT	CASSDFGATNEKLFF
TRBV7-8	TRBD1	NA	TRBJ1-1	TGTGCCAGCAGCCATCAACAGGGGGGGTTGAACACTGAAGCTTTCTTT	CASSHQQGGLNTEAFF
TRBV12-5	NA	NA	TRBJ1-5	TGTGCTAGTGGAACCACTCTCGCCCAGCCCCAGCATTTT	CASGTTLAQPQHF
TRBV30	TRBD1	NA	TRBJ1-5	TGTGCCTGGAGTAGAGGGAACAGGGGGCCGATTCAGCCCCAGCATTTT	CAWSRGNRGPIQPQHF
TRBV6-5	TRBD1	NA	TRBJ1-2	TGTGCCAGCAGTTACGACCGACAGGGAAGCAGTGGCTACACCTTC	CASSYDRQGSSGYTF
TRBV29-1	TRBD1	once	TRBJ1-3	TGCAGCGTTGAAGAAGGGGACAGGGGAAACACCATATATTTT	CSVEEGDRGNTIYF
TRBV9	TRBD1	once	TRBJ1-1	TGTGCCAGCAGCGGTACAGGGGGCGCAGGGACTGAAGCTTTCTTT	CASSGTGGAGTEAFF
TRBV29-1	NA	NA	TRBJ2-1	TGCAGCGTTGACGGCGGAAGCTCCTACAATGAGCAGTTCTTC	CSVDGGSSYNEQFF
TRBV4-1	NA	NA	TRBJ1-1	TGCGCCAGCAGCCAGCTCCAAGAGGTTGAAGCTTTCTTT	CASSQLQEVEAFF
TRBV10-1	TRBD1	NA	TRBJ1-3	TGCGCCAGCAGTGAGGCGACAGGGGGGTCTGGAAACACCATATATTTT	CASSEATGGSGNTIYF
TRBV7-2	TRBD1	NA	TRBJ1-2	TGTGCCAGCAGCTTAGGTCCAGGGGGTAGTGGGGGCTACACCTTC	CASSLGPGGSGGYTF
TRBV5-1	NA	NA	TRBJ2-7	TGCGCCAGCAGCGGCCAGACAGGCAGTAGCTCCTACGAGCAGTACTTC	CASSGQTGSSSYEQYF
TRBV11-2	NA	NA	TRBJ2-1	TGTGCCAGCGTCCTGGGCGATAAATGGTACAATGAGCAGTTCTTC	CASVLGDKWYNEQFF
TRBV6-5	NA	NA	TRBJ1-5	TGTGCCAGCAGTAGAACAGGACAAAGCAATCAGCCCCAGCATTTT	CASSRTGQSNQPQHF
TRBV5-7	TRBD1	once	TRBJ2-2	TGTGCCAGCACCGTCCCGACGACAGGGTCCCTTCCGGGCACCGGGGAGCTGTTTTTT	CASTVPTTGSLPGTGELFF
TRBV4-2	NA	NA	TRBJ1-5	TGTGCCAGCAGCCAAGCCGTGGACAGTAGCAATCAGCCCCAGCATTTT	CASSQAVDSSNQPQHF
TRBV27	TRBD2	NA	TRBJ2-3	TGTGCCAGCAGTCCCAGACTAGCGGGGCCCAGCACAGATACGCAGTATTTT	CASSPRLAGPSTDTQYF
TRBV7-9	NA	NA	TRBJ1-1	TGTGCCAGCAGCTTGAAGGGGCCGGACACTGAAGCTTTCTTT	CASSLKGPDTEAFF
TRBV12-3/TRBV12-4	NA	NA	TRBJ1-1	TGTGCCAGCTCGCAGGGGAACACTGAAGCTTTCTTT	CASSQGNTEAFF
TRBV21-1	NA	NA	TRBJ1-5	TGTGCCAGCAGCAGGGGGGACGGAGCCAATCAGCCCCAGCATTTT	CASSRGDGANQPQHF
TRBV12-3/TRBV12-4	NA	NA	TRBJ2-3	TGTGCCAGCAGTTCAGCAGATACGCAGTATTTT	CASSSADTQYF
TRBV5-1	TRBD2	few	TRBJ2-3	TGCGCCAGCAGCTTACGACTAGCGGGGGGCGCTCGTGCTAGCACAGATACGCAGTATTTT	CASSLRLAGGARASTDTQYF
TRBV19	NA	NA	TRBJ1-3	TGTGCCAGTAGTAGTTTGGCAGGGGATTCCTCTGGAAACACCATATATTTT	CASSSLAGDSSGNTIYF
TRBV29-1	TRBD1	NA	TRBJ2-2	TGCAGCGCTCGGGACAGGGTGGACACCGGGGAGCTGTTTTTT	CSARDRVDTGELFF
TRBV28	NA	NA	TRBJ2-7	TGTGCCAGCAGCACTCGGGGGGCGGGGAGGGAGCAGTACTTC	CASSTRGAGREQYF
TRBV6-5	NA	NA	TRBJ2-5	TGTGCCAGCACCCCCGCGTTAGGGGAAGAGACCCAGTACTTC	CASTPALGEETQYF
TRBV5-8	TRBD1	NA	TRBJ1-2	TGTGCCAGCAGTTCATTGGACAGGGCCAACTATGGCTACACCTTC	CASSSLDRANYGYTF
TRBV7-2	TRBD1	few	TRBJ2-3	TGTGCCAGCAGCACAGGGGGCACAGATACGCAGTATTTT	CASSTGGTDTQYF
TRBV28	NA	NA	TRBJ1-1	TGTGCCAGCACCACAGGACAGCGGAACACTGAAGCTTTCTTT	CASTTGQRNTEAFF
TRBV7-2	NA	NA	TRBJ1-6	TGTGCCAGCAGCCTTTCCCACAGTCTTAATTCACCCCTCCACTTT	CASSLSHSLNSPLHF
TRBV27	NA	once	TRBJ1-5	TGTGCCAGCAGTACACAGGGAAACAATCAGCCCCAGCATTTT	CASSTQGNNQPQHF
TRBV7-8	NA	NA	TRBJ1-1	TGTGCCAGCAGCTTAGCGGAGAAGAACACTGAAGCTTTCTTT	CASSLAEKNTEAFF
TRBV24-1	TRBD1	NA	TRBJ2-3	TGTGCCATAAACAGGGGTGGCACAGATACGCAGTATTTT	CAINRGGTDTQYF
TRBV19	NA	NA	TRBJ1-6	TGTGCCAGTAATTTACAGGAGAGTAATTCACCCCTCCACTTT	CASNLQESNSPLHF
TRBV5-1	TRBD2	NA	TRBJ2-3	TGCGCCAGTACCCGGCCCGGGGAGGGGATAGATACGCAGTATTTT	CASTRPGEGIDTQYF
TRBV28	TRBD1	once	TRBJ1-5	TGTGCCAGCAATACAGGGGTAGGTCAGCCCCAGCATTTT	CASNTGVGQPQHF
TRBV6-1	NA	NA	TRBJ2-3	TGTGCCAGCAGTGAAGGAGGGTATAGCACAGATACGCAGTATTTT	CASSEGGYSTDTQYF
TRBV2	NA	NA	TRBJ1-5	TGTGCCAGCAAGAGGGATGATCAGCCCCAGCATTTT	CASKRDDQPQHF
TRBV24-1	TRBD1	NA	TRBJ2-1	TGTGCCACCAGGGCAGGGGGTGTTCAAAATGAGCAGTTCTTC	CATRAGGVQNEQFF
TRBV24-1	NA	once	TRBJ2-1	TGTGCCACCCTAGCCCAGGGGGGAATTGGAGAGCAGTTCTTC	CATLAQGGIGEQFF
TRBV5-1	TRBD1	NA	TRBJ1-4	TGCGCCAGCAGCCCCGGGGACAGCGGGAATGAAAAACTGTTTTTT	CASSPGDSGNEKLFF
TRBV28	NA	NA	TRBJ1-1	TGTGCCAGCAGTGTTAACAGGGTTCTCGCCACTGAAGCTTTCTTT	CASSVNRVLATEAFF
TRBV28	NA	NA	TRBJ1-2	TGTGCCAGCAGGCGTCAGGGGTTAAACTATGGCTACACCTTC	CASRRQGLNYGYTF
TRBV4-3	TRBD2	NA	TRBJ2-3	TGCGCCAGCAGCCCTCGGACTAGCGGGCTCCGCGTAGATACGCAGTATTTT	CASSPRTSGLRVDTQYF
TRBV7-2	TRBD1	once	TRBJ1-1	TGTGCCAGCAGCTTTCCCGGACAGGGTTTCACTGAAGCTTTCTTT	CASSFPGQGFTEAFF
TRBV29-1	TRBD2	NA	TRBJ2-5	TGCAGCGTTGGGGCGCTTAGCGGGGGGTACCAAGAGACCCAGTACTTC	CSVGALSGGYQETQYF
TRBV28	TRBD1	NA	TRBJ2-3	TGTGCCAGCAGATCCACGGGGACAGGGGGAACAGATACGCAGTATTTT	CASRSTGTGGTDTQYF
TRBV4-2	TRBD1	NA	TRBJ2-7	TGTGCCAGCAGTAGCGGAGTTCCGGGACAGGGGGTCCGCGAGCAGTACTTC	CASSSGVPGQGVREQYF
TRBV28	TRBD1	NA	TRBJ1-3	TGTGCCAGCAGTATCGGACAGGGCTCTGGAAACACCATATATTTT	CASSIGQGSGNTIYF